This T cell receptor beta chain was observed in a study of blood T cell repertoires in COVID-19. Overall study context: COVID-19 samples from acute and convalescent phases originated in the United States, Italy and Spain.

V gave up 6 bases and J gave up 6 bases, with 12 bases separating them. The germline CDR1 and CDR2 sequences are MNHEY and SVGAGI. The CDR3 extends over 14 amino acids. Everyone who took part was about 18 to 90 years old, and they came from 24 US areas. Cohorts were assigned according to the clinical history that participants reported. Sequenced by immunoSEQ multiplex PCR; TCRdb stores in-frame clones only, minus some. The sample yields around 220,000 clones, around 90% seen once. The specimen was PBMCs or T cells enriched from blood (not recorded which). This chain links TRBV6-5 with TRBJ1-6; D is unresolved. The clonotype was recovered from a man aged 25 to 45 who had been exposed to COVID-19. CDR3 in DNA: TGTGCCAGCAGCCCAGATGCGGTTAATTCACCCCTCCACTTT. This encodes CASSPDAVNSPLHF.